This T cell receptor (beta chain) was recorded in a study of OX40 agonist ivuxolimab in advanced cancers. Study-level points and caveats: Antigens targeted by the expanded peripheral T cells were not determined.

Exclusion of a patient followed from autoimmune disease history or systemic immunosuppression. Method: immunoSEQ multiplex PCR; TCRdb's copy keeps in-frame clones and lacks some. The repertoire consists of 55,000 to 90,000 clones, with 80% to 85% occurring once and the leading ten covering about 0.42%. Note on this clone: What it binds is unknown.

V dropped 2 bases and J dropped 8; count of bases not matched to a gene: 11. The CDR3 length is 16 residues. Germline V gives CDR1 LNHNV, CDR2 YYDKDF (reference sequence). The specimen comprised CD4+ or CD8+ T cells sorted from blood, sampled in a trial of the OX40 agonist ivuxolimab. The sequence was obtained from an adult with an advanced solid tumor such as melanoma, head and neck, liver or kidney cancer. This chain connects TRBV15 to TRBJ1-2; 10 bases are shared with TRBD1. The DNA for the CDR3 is TGTGCCACCAGCAGAATAGGACACGGACAGGGGGTCGGCTACACCTTC. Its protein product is CATSRIGHGQGVGYTF.